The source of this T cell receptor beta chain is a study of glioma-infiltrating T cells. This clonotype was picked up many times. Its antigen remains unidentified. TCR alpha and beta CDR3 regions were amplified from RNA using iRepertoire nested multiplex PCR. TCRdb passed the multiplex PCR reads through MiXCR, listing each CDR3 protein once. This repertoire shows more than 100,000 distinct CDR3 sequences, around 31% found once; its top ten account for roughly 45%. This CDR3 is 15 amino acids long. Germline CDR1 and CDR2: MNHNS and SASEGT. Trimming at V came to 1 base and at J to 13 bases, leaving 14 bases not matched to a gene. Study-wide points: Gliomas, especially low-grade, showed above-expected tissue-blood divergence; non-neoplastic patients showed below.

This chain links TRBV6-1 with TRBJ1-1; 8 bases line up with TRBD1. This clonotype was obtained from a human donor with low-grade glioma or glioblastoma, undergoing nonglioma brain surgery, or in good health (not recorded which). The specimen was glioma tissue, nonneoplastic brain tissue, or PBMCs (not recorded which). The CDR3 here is CASSEGGGTGDIGFF. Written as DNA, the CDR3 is TGTGCCAGCAGTGAAGGGGGGGGGACAGGTGATATCGGTTTCTTT.